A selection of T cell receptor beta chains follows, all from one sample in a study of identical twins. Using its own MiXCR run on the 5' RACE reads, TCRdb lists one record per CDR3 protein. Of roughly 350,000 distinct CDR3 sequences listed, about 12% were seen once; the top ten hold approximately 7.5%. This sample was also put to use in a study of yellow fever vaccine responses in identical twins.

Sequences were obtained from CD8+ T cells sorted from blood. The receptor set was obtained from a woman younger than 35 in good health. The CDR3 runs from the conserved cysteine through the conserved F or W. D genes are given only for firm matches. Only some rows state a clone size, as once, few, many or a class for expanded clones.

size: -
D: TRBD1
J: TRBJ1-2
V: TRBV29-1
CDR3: CSVGTGTGAPYNGYTF
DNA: TGCAGCGTTGGGACCGGGACAGGGGCGCCTTACAATGGCTACACCTTC

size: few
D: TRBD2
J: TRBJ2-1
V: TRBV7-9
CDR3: CASSSGLAGVDEQFF
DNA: TGTGCCAGCAGTTCCGGACTAGCGGGAGTGGATGAGCAGTTCTTC

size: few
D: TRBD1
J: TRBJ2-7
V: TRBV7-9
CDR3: CASSLPGGYYEQYF
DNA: TGTGCCAGCAGCTTACCAGGGGGCTACTACGAGCAGTACTTC

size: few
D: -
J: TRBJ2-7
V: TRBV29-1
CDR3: CSVILRDTFKQYF
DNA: TGCAGCGTTATCCTCCGGGACACCTTCAAGCAGTACTTC

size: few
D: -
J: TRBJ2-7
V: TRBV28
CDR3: CASNQAPTYEQYF
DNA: TGTGCCAGCAACCAGGCGCCTACCTACGAGCAGTACTTC

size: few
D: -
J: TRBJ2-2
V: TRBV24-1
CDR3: CATSEWGTGELFF
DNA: TGTGCCACCAGTGAATGGGGGACCGGGGAGCTGTTTTTT

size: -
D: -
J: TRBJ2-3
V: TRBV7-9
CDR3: CASSRQSSTDTQYF
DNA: TGTGCCAGCAGCCGACAGAGTAGCACAGATACGCAGTATTTT

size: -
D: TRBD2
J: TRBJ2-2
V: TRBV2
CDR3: CASLLHSLAGLNTGELFF
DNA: TGTGCCAGCCTTCTACACTCTCTAGCGGGTTTGAACACCGGGGAGCTGTTTTTT

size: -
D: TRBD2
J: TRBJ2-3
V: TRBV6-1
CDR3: CASSDFGTSGGAGADTQYF
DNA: TGTGCCAGCAGCGATTTTGGGACTAGCGGGGGGGCCGGGGCAGATACGCAGTATTTT

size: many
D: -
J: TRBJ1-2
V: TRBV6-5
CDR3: CASRGLGVTIF
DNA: TGTGCCAGCAGAGGCTTGGGGGTGACGATCTTC

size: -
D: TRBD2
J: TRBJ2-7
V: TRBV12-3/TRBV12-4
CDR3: CASSLGGRAGFEQYF
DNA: TGTGCCAGCAGCCTCGGGGGGAGGGCGGGTTTCGAGCAGTACTTC

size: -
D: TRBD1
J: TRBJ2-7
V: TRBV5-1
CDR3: CASSLRGTGASYEQYF
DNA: TGCGCCAGCAGCTTGCGGGGGACAGGGGCCTCCTACGAGCAGTACTTC

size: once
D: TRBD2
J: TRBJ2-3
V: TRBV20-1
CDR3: CSARKRGVSSTDTQYF
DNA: TGCAGTGCTAGGAAGCGGGGAGTTAGTAGCACAGATACGCAGTATTTT

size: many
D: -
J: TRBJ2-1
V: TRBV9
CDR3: CASSPGSSYNEQFF
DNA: TGTGCCAGCAGCCCGGGGAGCTCCTACAATGAGCAGTTCTTC

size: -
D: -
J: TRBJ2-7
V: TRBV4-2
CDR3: CASSPRSGSFGGEQYF
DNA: TGTGCCAGCAGCCCGCGTTCGGGGTCCTTCGGCGGCGAGCAGTACTTC

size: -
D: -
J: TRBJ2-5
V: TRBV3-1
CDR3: CACTKRTVSYQETQYF
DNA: TGTGCCTGCACCAAGCGGACAGTCTCGTACCAAGAGACCCAGTACTTC

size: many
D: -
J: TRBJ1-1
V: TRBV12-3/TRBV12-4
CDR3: CASSPESTIQRPTLNTEAFF
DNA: TGTGCCAGCAGCCCTGAATCAACTATACAGAGACCGACCCTTAACACTGAAGCTTTCTTT